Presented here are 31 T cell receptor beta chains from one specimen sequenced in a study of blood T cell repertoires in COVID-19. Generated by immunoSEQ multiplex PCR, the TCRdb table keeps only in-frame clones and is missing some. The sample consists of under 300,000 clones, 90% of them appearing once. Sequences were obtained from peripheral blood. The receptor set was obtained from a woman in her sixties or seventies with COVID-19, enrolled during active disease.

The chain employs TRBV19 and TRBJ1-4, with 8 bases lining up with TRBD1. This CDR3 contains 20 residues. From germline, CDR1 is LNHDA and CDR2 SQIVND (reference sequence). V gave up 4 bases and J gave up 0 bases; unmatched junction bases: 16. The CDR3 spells CASSTPPQGARSATNEKLFF. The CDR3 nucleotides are TGTGCCAGTAGTACCCCCCCTCAGGGGGCTCGGTCAGCAACTAATGAAAAACTGTTTTTT.

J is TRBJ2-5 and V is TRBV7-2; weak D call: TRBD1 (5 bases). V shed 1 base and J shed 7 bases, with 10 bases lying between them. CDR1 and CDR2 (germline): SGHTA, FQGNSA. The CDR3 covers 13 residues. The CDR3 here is CASSLGQRGTQYF. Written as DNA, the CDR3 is TGTGCCAGCAGCTTAGGACAGCGAGGGACCCAGTACTTC.

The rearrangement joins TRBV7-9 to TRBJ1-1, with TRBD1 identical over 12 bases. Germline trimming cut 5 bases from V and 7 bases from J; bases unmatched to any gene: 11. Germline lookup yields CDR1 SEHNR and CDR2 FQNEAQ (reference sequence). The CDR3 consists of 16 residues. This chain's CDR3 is CASSLYRDRGRGEAFF. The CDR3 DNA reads TGTGCCAGCAGCCTGTACCGGGACAGGGGGCGAGGTGAAGCTTTCTTT.

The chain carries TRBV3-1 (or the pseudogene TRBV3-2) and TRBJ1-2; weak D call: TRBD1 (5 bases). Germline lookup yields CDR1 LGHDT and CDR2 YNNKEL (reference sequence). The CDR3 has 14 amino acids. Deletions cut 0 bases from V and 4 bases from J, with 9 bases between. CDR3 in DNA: TGTGCCAGCAGCCAAGATGGTAGGGGCTATGGCTACACCTTC. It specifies CASSQDGRGYGYTF.

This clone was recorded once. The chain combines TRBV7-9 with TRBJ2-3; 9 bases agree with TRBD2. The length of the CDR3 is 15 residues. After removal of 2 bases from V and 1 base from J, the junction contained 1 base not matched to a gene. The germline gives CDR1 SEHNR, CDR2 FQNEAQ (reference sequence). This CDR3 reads CASSLPSGGTDTQYF. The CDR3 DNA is TGTGCCAGCAGCTTACCTAGCGGGGGCACAGATACGCAGTATTTT.

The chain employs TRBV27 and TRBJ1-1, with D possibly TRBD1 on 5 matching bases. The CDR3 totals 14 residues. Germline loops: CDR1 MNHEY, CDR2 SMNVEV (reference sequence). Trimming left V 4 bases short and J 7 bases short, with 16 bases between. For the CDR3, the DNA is TGTGCCAGCAGTTCGTCCAGGGAAAAATTTGAAGCTTTCTTT. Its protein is CASSSSREKFEAFF.

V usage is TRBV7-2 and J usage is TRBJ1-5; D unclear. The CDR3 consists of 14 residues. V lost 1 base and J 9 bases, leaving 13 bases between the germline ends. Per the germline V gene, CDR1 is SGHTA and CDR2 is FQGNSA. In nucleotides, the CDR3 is TGTGCCAGCAGCTTAGACTCGGCGGGTCGGCCCCAGCATTTT. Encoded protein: CASSLDSAGRPQHF.

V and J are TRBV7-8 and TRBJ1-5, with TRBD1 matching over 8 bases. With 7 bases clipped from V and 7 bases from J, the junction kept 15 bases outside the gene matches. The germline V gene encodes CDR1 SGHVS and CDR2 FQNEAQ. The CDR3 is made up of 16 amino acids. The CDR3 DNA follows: TGTGCCAGCACCGAAACCGGGACAGGATTCGAGCAGCCCCAGCATTTT. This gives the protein CASTETGTGFEQPQHF.

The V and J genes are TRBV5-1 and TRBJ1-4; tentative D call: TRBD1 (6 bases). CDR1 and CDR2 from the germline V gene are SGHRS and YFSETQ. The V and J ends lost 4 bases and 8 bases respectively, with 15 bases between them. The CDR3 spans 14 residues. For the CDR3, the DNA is TGCGCCAGCAGCCCGGACAGTCGGGGCGAAAAACTGTTTTTT. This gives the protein CASSPDSRGEKLFF.

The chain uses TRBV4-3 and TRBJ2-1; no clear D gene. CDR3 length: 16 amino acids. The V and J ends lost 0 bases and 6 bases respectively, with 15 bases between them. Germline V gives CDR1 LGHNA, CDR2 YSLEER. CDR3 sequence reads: CASSQEMGWATNEQFF. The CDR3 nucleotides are TGCGCCAGCAGCCAAGAGATGGGCTGGGCAACCAATGAGCAGTTCTTC.

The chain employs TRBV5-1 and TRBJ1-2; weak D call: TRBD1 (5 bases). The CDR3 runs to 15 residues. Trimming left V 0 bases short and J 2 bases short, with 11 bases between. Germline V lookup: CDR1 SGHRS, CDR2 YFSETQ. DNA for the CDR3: TGCGCCAGCAGCTTGGCCCGAGGACAAAACTATGGCTACACCTTC. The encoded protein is CASSLARGQNYGYTF. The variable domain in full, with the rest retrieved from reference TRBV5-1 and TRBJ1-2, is KAGVTQTPRYLIKTRGQQVTLSCSPISGHRSVSWYQQTPGQGLQFLFEYFSETQRNKGNFPGRFSGRQFSNSRSEMNVSTLELGDSALYLCASSLARGQNYGYTFGSGTRLTVV.

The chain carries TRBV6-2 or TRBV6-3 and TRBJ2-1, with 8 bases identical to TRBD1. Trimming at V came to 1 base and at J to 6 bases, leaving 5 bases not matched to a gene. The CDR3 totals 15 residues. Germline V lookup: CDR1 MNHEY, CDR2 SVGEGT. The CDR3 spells CASSYLSGGFNEQFF. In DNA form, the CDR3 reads TGTGCCAGCAGTTACTTGTCAGGGGGCTTCAATGAGCAGTTCTTC.

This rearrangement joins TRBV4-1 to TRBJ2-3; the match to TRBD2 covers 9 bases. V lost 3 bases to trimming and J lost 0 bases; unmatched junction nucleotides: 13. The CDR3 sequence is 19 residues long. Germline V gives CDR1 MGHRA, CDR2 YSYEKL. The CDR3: CASSQDHSGGALSTDTQYF. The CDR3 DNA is TGCGCCAGCAGCCAGGATCATAGCGGGGGCGCCCTTAGCACAGATACGCAGTATTTT.

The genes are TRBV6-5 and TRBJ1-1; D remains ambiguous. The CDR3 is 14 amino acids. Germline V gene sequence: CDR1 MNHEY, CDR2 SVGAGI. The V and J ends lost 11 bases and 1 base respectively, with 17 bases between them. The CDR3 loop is CAGRRYEKNTEAFF. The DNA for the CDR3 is TGTGCCGGGAGGCGGTACGAAAAGAACACTGAAGCTTTCTTT.

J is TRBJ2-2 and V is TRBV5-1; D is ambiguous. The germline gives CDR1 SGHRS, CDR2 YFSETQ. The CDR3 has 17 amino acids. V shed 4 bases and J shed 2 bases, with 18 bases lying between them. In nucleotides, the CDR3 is TGCGCCAGCAGCCCCCGACTGGCAAAAGGCAACACCGGGGAGCTGTTTTTT. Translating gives CASSPRLAKGNTGELFF.

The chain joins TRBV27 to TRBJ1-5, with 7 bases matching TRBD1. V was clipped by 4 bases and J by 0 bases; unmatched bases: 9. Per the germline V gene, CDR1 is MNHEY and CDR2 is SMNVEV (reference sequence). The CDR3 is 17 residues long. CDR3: CASSSYRDSYSNQPQHF. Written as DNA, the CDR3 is TGTGCCAGCAGTTCGTACCGGGACAGTTATAGCAATCAGCCCCAGCATTTT.

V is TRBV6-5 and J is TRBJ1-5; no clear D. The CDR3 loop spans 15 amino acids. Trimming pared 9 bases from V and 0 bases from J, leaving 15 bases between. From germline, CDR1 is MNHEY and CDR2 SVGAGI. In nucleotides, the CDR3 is TGTGCCAGTCGAAACCCTGCAGGTAGCAATCAGCCCCAGCATTTT. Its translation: CASRNPAGSNQPQHF.

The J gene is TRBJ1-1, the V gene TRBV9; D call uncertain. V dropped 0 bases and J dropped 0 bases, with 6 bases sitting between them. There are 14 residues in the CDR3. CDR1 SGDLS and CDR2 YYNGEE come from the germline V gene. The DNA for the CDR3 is TGTGCCAGCAGCGTAGGGCTCATGAACACTGAAGCTTTCTTT. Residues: CASSVGLMNTEAFF.

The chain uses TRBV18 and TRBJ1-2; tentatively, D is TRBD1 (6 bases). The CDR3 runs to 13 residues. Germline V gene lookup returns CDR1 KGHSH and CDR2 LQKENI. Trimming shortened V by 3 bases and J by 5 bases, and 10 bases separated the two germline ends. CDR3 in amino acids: CASSPGAGYGYTF. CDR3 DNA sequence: TGTGCCAGCTCACCGGGGGCAGGTTATGGCTACACCTTC.

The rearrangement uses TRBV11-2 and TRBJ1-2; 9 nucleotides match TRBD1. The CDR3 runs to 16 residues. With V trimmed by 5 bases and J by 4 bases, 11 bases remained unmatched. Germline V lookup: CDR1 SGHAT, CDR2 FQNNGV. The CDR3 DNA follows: TGTGCCAGCAGCCCAATATACAGGGGGCCTGGCTATGGCTACACCTTC. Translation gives CASSPIYRGPGYGYTF.

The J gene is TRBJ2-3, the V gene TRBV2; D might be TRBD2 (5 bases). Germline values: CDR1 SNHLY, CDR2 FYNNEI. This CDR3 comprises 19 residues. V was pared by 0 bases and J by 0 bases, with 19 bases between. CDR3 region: CASSEAGEGLLTSTDTQYF. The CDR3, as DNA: TGTGCCAGCAGTGAAGCGGGTGAGGGTCTTCTAACTAGCACAGATACGCAGTATTTT.

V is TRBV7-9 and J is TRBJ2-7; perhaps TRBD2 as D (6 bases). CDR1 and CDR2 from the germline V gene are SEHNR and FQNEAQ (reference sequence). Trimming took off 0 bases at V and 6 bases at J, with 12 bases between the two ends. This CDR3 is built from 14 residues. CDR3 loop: CASSLAQLASEQYF. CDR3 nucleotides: TGTGCCAGCAGCTTAGCGCAACTAGCCAGCGAGCAGTACTTC.

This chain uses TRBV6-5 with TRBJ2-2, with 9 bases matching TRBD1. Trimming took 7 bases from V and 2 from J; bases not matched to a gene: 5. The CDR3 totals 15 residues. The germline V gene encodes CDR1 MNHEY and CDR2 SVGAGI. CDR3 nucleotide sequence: TGTGCCAGCATCAAGGACAGGGGTAACACCGGGGAGCTGTTTTTT. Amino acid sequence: CASIKDRGNTGELFF.

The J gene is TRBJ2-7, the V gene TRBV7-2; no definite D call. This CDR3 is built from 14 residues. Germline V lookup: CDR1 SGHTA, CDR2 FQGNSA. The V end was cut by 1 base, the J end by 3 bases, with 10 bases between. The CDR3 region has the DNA TGTGCCAGCAGCTTAGATGCGCCGCGCTACGAGCAGTACTTC. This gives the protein CASSLDAPRYEQYF. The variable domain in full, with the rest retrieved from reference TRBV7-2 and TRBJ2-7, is GAGVSQSPSNKVTEKGKDVELRCDPISGHTALYWYRQSLGQGLEFLIYFQGNSAPDKSGLPSDRFSAERTGGSVSTLTIQRTQQEDSAVYLCASSLDAPRYEQYFGPGTRLTVT.

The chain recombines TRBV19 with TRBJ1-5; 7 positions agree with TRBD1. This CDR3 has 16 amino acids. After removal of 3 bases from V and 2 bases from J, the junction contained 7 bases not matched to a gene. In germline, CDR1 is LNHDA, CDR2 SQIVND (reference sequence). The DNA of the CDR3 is TGTGCCAGTAGTATCTCGCAGGGGGGCCGCAATCAGCCCCAGCATTTT. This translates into CASSISQGGRNQPQHF.

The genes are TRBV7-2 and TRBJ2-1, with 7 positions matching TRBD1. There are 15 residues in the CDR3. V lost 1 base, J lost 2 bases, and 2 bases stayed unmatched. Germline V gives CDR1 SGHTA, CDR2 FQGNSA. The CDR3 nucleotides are TGTGCCAGCAGCTTAGAAGGGGGCCCCTACAATGAGCAGTTCTTC. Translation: CASSLEGGPYNEQFF. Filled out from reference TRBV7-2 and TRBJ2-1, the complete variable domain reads GAGVSQSPSNKVTEKGKDVELRCDPISGHTALYWYRQSLGQGLEFLIYFQGNSAPDKSGLPSDRFSAERTGGSVSTLTIQRTQQEDSAVYLCASSLEGGPYNEQFFGPGTRLTVL.

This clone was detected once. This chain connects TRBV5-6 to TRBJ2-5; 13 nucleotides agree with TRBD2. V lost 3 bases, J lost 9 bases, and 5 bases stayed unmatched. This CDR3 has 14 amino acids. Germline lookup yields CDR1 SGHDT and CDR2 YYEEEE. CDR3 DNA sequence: TGTGCCAGCAGCTGGGGGACTAGCGGGGAGCCCCAGTACTTC. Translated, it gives CASSWGTSGEPQYF. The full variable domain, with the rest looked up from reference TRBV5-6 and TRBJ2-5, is DAGVTQSPTHLIKTRGQQVTLRCSPKSGHDTVSWYQQALGQGPQFIFQYYEEEERQRGNFPDRFSGHQFPNYSSELNVNALLLGDSALYLCASSWGTSGEPQYFGPGTRLLVL.

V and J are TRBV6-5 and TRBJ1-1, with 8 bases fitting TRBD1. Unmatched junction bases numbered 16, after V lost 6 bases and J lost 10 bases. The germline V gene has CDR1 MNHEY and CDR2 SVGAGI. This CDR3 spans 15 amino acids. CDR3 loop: CASRDTGGNLQGAFF. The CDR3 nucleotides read TGTGCCAGCAGAGACACAGGGGGAAATCTTCAGGGAGCTTTCTTT.

The CDR3 region is CASSSRDKQYF. Written as DNA, the CDR3 is TGTGCCAGTAGCTCCCGAGACAAGCAGTACTTC. The chain uses TRBV19 and TRBJ2-7; D gene unclear. The CDR3 runs 11 residues. In germline, CDR1 is LNHDA, CDR2 SQIVND (reference sequence). The V and J ends lost 6 bases and 8 bases respectively, with 11 bases between them.

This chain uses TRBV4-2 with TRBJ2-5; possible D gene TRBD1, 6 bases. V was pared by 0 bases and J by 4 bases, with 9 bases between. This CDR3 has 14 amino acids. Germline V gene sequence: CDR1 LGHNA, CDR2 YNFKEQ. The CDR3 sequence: CASSQERGGETQYF. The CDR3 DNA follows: TGTGCCAGCAGCCAAGAGAGAGGGGGAGAGACCCAGTACTTC.

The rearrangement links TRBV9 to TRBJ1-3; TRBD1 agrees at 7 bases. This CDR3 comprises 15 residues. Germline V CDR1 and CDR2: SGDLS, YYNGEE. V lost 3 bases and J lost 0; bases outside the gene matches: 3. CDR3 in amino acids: CASSAGDSSGNTIYF. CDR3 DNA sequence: TGTGCCAGCAGCGCCGGGGACAGCTCTGGAAACACCATATATTTT.